These 27 T cell receptor beta chains came from one sample sequenced in a study of blood T cell repertoires in COVID-19. Here immunoSEQ multiplex PCR was the method, and the copy in TCRdb shows in-frame clones only, minus some. Here the sample spans around 180,000 clones, 83% being singletons. Material: peripheral blood. Every receptor here comes from a human donor in a cohort sampled during active COVID-19.

This chain connects TRBV24-1 to TRBJ2-7; 9 nucleotides agree with TRBD1. The CDR3 contains 14 residues. Looked up from germline, CDR1 is KGHDR and CDR2 is SFDVKD. Unmatched junction bases numbered 3, after V lost 1 base and J lost 6 bases. This chain's CDR3 is CATSDFGTGSEQYF. DNA of the CDR3: TGTGCCACCAGTGATTTCGGGACAGGGTCCGAGCAGTACTTC.

This chain links TRBV2 with TRBJ2-1; no definite D call. The CDR3 has 12 residues. In germline, CDR1 is SNHLY, CDR2 FYNNEI. Between the trimmed V and J ends, which lost 4 bases and 6 bases, there was a span of 7 bases. The DNA for the CDR3 is TGTGCCAGCAGTGCCCACTCCAATGAGCAGTTCTTC. It encodes CASSAHSNEQFF.

This clone turned up a few times. This chain joins TRBV5-1 and TRBJ1-6; 12 positions agree with TRBD1. CDR1 is SGHRS, CDR2 YFSETQ, per germline. This CDR3 has 18 residues. Trimming cost V 1 base and J 7 bases; bases outside gene matches: 9. The CDR3 nucleotides are TGCGCCAGCAGCTTGAGGGACAGGGGGCGCGTTAAGAATTCACCCCTCCACTTT. Encoded protein: CASSLRDRGRVKNSPLHF.

The V and J genes are TRBV11-2 and TRBJ1-1; weak D call: TRBD1 (6 bases). Germline-derived CDR1 and CDR2 are SGHAT and FQNNGV. This CDR3 spans 14 amino acids. The V and J ends lost 1 base and 9 bases respectively, with 15 bases between them. CDR3 nucleotide sequence: TGTGCCAGCAGCTTAGTCAGGGGCCGATTTCAAGCTTTCTTT. Residues: CASSLVRGRFQAFF.

V is TRBV30 and J is TRBJ1-1, with 9 positions matching TRBD1. Losses at the gene ends were 0 bases for V and 6 bases for J; bases not matched to a gene: 8. Per the germline V gene, CDR1 is GTSNPN and CDR2 is SVGIG (reference sequence). The CDR3 is made up of 15 amino acids. DNA of the CDR3: TGTGCCTGGAGTGTACAGGGGGCGGTGATCCCTGAAGCTTTCTTT. Amino acids: CAWSVQGAVIPEAFF.

The gene calls are TRBV7-3 and TRBJ2-1; D is perhaps TRBD2 (6 bases). Germline lookup yields CDR1 SGHTA and CDR2 FQGTGA. The ends were cut back, 2 bases at V and 5 bases at J, with 13 bases in the middle. This CDR3 is 15 amino acids long. CDR3 amino acids: CASSLEAGTNNEQFF. CDR3 sequence (DNA): TGTGCCAGCAGCTTAGAGGCGGGAACCAACAATGAGCAGTTCTTC.

This rearrangement joins TRBV9 to TRBJ2-7; the match to TRBD1 covers 10 bases. J was trimmed by 4 bases and V by 2 bases; bases with no gene match: 3. CDR3 length: 14 amino acids. Germline CDR1 and CDR2: SGDLS and YYNGEE. CDR3 sequence reads: CASSVGDRGYEQYF. CDR3 sequence (DNA): TGTGCCAGCAGCGTCGGGGACAGGGGTTACGAGCAGTACTTC.

This clone occurred once. The chain couples TRBV27 to TRBJ2-5; D unresolved. The germline V gene has CDR1 MNHEY and CDR2 SMNVEV (reference sequence). Trimming pared 6 bases from V and 1 base from J, leaving 6 bases between. The CDR3 contains 12 residues. The CDR3 region is CASSPTQETQYF. CDR3 DNA: TGTGCCAGCAGCCCTACCCAAGAGACCCAGTACTTC.

The V call is TRBV5-4, the J call TRBJ2-7, with TRBD2 as a possible D gene (6 bases). From germline, CDR1 is SGHNT and CDR2 YYREEE (reference sequence). This CDR3 spans 13 amino acids. V was cut by 5 bases and J by 3 bases, with 12 bases left in between. CDR3 in DNA: TGTGCCAGCAGTGGCGCGGGGCTCTACGAGCAGTACTTC. As protein: CASSGAGLYEQYF.

The chain combines TRBV11-2 with TRBJ1-1; D gene unclear. Germline loops: CDR1 SGHAT, CDR2 FQNNGV. V was clipped by 5 bases and J by 2 bases, with 18 bases between them. The CDR3 is made up of 16 amino acids. In DNA, the CDR3 is TGTGCCAGCAGCCCGCCGGCACGGGTTCGTAACACTGAAGCTTTCTTT. It is translated as CASSPPARVRNTEAFF.

The rearrangement links TRBV5-1 to TRBJ2-6; a possible D gene is TRBD1 (5 bases). CDR1 and CDR2 from the germline V gene are SGHRS and YFSETQ. This CDR3 comprises 15 residues. Between the trimmed V and J ends, which lost 3 bases and 2 bases, there was a span of 9 bases. CDR3 bases: TGCGCCAGCAGCTCTTCAGGGACTGGGGCCAACGTCCTGACTTTC. Residues: CASSSSGTGANVLTF.

J is TRBJ2-3 and V is TRBV27, with unresolved D. Germline V gene lookup returns CDR1 MNHEY and CDR2 SMNVEV (reference sequence). The CDR3 loop spans 12 amino acids. Trimming pared 4 bases from V and 1 base from J, leaving 3 bases between. The CDR3 sequence: CASSSGTDTQYF. CDR3 nucleotide sequence: TGTGCCAGCAGTTCTGGCACAGATACGCAGTATTTT.

CDR3 nucleotide sequence: TGTGCCAGCAGTTGGACAGCAAACTATGGCTACACCTTC. It yields the protein CASSWTANYGYTF. V and J are TRBV27 and TRBJ1-2; weak D call: TRBD1 (6 bases). The CDR3 contains 13 residues. The ends were cut back, 4 bases at V and 2 bases at J, with 8 bases in the middle. CDR1 and CDR2 from the germline V gene are MNHEY and SMNVEV (reference sequence).

V gene TRBV29-1 combines with J gene TRBJ2-5; TRBD1 agrees at 8 bases. Germline V CDR1 and CDR2: SQVTM, ANQGSEA. V lost 6 bases to trimming and J lost 5 bases; unmatched junction nucleotides: 11. CDR3 size: 14 residues. CDR3 residues: CSVATRQGPETQYF. CDR3 nucleotide sequence: TGCAGCGTCGCCACCCGACAGGGGCCCGAGACCCAGTACTTC.

The V call is TRBV6-5, the J call TRBJ2-6; D is perhaps TRBD1 (5 bases). Germline V gives CDR1 MNHEY, CDR2 SVGAGI. V was cut by 5 bases and J by 2 bases, with 10 bases left in between. The CDR3 has 15 residues. This chain's CDR3 is CASSTGFPGANVLTF. For the CDR3, the DNA is TGTGCCAGCAGTACAGGTTTTCCTGGGGCCAACGTCCTGACTTTC.

This clone has just a few counts. The chain employs TRBV6-6 and TRBJ2-7; 7 positions match TRBD1. With V trimmed by 2 bases and J by 4 bases, 8 bases remained unmatched. CDR1 MNHNY and CDR2 SVGAGI come from the germline V gene (reference sequence). This CDR3 is built from 15 residues. The CDR3 region is CASSYGGRRGYEQYF. DNA for the CDR3: TGTGCCAGCAGTTACGGTGGTCGCAGGGGGTACGAGCAGTACTTC.

This chain joins TRBV9 and TRBJ1-3; D is undetermined. The ends were cut back, 0 bases at V and 0 bases at J, with 13 bases in the middle. CDR3 length equals 17 residues. Per the germline V gene, CDR1 is SGDLS and CDR2 is YYNGEE. The DNA for the CDR3 is TGTGCCAGCAGCGTAGGAGGCGCGGGGTTCTCTGGAAACACCATATATTTT. Translated, it gives CASSVGGAGFSGNTIYF.

V usage is TRBV4-1 and J usage is TRBJ2-5, with a tentative D call TRBD2 (5 bases). The CDR3 extends over 14 amino acids. CDR1 MGHRA and CDR2 YSYEKL come from the germline V gene. V gave up 6 bases and J gave up 5 bases, with 16 bases separating them. This CDR3 reads CASRMVGLSETQYF. In DNA, the CDR3 is TGCGCCAGCAGAATGGTAGGACTCTCCGAGACCCAGTACTTC.

This clone was seen once. The V and J genes are TRBV7-2 and TRBJ1-4; 9 nucleotides align to TRBD1. With 1 base clipped from V and 4 bases from J, the junction kept 4 bases outside the gene matches. The germline V gene has CDR1 SGHTA and CDR2 FQGNSA. The CDR3 consists of 16 residues. CDR3 DNA: TGTGCCAGCAGCTTAGGACAGGGGGGGGGTAATGAAAAACTGTTTTTT. Translation: CASSLGQGGGNEKLFF. The variable domain in full, with the rest retrieved from reference TRBV7-2 and TRBJ1-4, is GAGVSQSPSNKVTEKGKDVELRCDPISGHTALYWYRQSLGQGLEFLIYFQGNSAPDKSGLPSDRFSAERTGGSVSTLTIQRTQQEDSAVYLCASSLGQGGGNEKLFFGSGTQLSVL.

The chain carries TRBV10-3 and TRBJ2-2; D unclear. There are 15 residues in the CDR3. V was trimmed by 0 bases and J by 1 base, leaving 6 bases between them. CDR1 is ENHRY, CDR2 SYGVKD, per germline. CDR3 nucleotide sequence: TGTGCCATCAGTGAGTCGAACATGAACACCGGGGAGCTGTTTTTT. Translation gives CAISESNMNTGELFF.

V is TRBV2 and J is TRBJ1-1, with D perhaps matching TRBD1 (6 bases). Germline loops: CDR1 SNHLY, CDR2 FYNNEI. This CDR3 has 15 residues. Trimming stripped 6 bases from V and 1 base from J, with 15 bases between. CDR3 coding DNA: TGTGCCAGCAGGAAAAGGGGGGGAACGAACACTGAAGCTTTCTTT. It yields the protein CASRKRGGTNTEAFF. Full variable domain (outside the CDR3, taken from reference TRBV2 and TRBJ1-1): EPEVTQTPSHQVTQMGQEVILRCVPISNHLYFYWYRQILGQKVEFLVSFYNNEISEKSEIFDDQFSVERPDGSNFTLKIRSTKLEDSAMYFCASRKRGGTNTEAFFGQGTRLTVV.

The chain recombines TRBV6-2 or TRBV6-3 with TRBJ2-2; perhaps TRBD2 as D (5 bases). The germline gives CDR1 MNHEY, CDR2 SVGEGT. Trimming cost V 4 bases and J 4 bases, with 13 bases left between them. The CDR3 runs 15 residues. This CDR3 is CASSSTRVGTGELFF. CDR3 coding DNA: TGTGCCAGCAGTTCAACTAGGGTGGGCACCGGGGAGCTGTTTTTT.

V usage is TRBV28 and J usage is TRBJ1-5; 9 bases agree with TRBD1. Germline V gene lookup returns CDR1 MDHEN and CDR2 SYDVKM. V shed 6 bases, J shed 5 bases, and the junction held 5 bases outside the gene matches. The CDR3 length is 14 residues. The CDR3 nucleotides are TGTGCCAGCAGAGGGGACAGGGCTTATCAGCCCCAGCATTTT. Encoded protein: CASRGDRAYQPQHF.

The rearrangement links TRBV11-3 to TRBJ2-1; 9 nucleotides align to TRBD1. Germline lookup yields CDR1 SGHNT and CDR2 YENEEA. V lost 5 bases, J lost 4 bases, and 3 bases stayed unmatched. This CDR3 region has 14 residues. The CDR3 reads CASSPGQGYNEQFF. In nucleotides, the CDR3 is TGTGCCAGCAGCCCGGGACAGGGATACAATGAGCAGTTCTTC. Looking up the rest from reference TRBV11-3 and TRBJ2-1 gives the full variable domain: EAGVVQSPRYKIIEKKQPVAFWCNPISGHNTLYWYLQNLGQGPELLIRYENEEAVDDSQLPKDRFSAERLKGVDSTLKIQPAELGDSAVYLCASSPGQGYNEQFFGPGTRLTVL.

The chain is built from TRBV7-9 and TRBJ2-3, with 8 nucleotides matching TRBD1. This CDR3 contains 18 residues. After removal of 3 bases from V and 4 bases from J, the junction contained 15 bases not matched to a gene. Germline CDR1 SEHNR, CDR2 FQNEAQ (reference sequence). The chain's CDR3 is CASSFGGQALASADTQYF. The CDR3 DNA reads as TGTGCCAGCAGCTTTGGGGGACAGGCCCTTGCTAGCGCAGATACGCAGTATTTT.

This clone was detected once. The V gene is TRBV5-4, the J gene TRBJ2-3; D is unclear. The CDR3 is made up of 13 amino acids. Trimming took off 1 base at V and 3 bases at J, with 6 bases between the two ends. Germline CDR1 and CDR2: SGHNT and YYREEE (reference sequence). The CDR3 sequence: CASSLSTTDTQYF. The DNA of the CDR3 is TGTGCCAGCAGCTTGAGCACGACAGATACGCAGTATTTT.

V usage is TRBV27 and J usage is TRBJ2-7, with 7 bases lining up with TRBD2. CDR3 length equals 14 residues. V lost 4 bases and J lost 1; bases outside the gene matches: 4. CDR1 is MNHEY and CDR2 is SMNVEV in the germline V gene (reference sequence). The CDR3 protein is CASSWGLRSYEQYF. CDR3 nucleotide sequence: TGTGCCAGCAGTTGGGGACTACGGTCCTACGAGCAGTACTTC.